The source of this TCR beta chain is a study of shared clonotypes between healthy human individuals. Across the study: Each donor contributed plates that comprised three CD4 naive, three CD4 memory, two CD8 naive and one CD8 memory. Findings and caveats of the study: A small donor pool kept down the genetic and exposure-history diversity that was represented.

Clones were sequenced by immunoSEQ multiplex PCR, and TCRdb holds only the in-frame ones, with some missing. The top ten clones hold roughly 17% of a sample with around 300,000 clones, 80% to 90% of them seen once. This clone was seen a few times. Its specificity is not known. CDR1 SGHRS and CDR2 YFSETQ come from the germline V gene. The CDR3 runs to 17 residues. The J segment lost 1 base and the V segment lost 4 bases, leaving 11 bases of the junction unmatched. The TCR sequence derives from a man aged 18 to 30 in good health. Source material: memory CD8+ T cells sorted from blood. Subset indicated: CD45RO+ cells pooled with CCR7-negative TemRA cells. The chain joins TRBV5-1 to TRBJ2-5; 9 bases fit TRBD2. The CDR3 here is CASSQTSLAGFQETQYF. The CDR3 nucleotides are TGCGCCAGCAGCCAAACGAGTCTAGCGGGGTTCCAAGAGACCCAGTACTTC.